This T cell receptor (beta chain) derives from a study of shared clonotypes between healthy human individuals. In the study overall: A couple of female and a few male donors aged 18 to 49 were enrolled.

The V and J ends lost 8 bases and 3 bases respectively, with 20 bases between them. CDR3 length: 17 residues. Germline assignment: CDR1 MNHEY and CDR2 SMNVEV (reference sequence). Assay: immunoSEQ multiplex PCR; the TCRdb copy retains only in-frame clones and omits some. The sample consists of fewer than 700,000 clones, roughly 79% of them appearing once. The chain has TRBV27 and TRBJ2-6; a possible D gene is TRBD1 (6 bases). The sequence came from a woman in her forties in good health. Some clones in this sample may be carry-over from other donors' samples. Material: PBMCs. The CDR3 coding sequence is TGTGCCAGCTCAATACAGGGTACCCTTGGTGGGGCCAACGTCCTGACTTTC. The encoded protein is CASSIQGTLGGANVLTF. Using reference TRBV27 and TRBJ2-6 for the parts outside the CDR3, the full variable domain is EAQVTQNPRYLITVTGKKLTVTCSQNMNHEYMSWYRQDPGLGLRQIYYSMNVEVTDKGDVPEGYKVSRKEKRNFPLILESPSPNQTSLYFCASSIQGTLGGANVLTFGAGSRLTVL.